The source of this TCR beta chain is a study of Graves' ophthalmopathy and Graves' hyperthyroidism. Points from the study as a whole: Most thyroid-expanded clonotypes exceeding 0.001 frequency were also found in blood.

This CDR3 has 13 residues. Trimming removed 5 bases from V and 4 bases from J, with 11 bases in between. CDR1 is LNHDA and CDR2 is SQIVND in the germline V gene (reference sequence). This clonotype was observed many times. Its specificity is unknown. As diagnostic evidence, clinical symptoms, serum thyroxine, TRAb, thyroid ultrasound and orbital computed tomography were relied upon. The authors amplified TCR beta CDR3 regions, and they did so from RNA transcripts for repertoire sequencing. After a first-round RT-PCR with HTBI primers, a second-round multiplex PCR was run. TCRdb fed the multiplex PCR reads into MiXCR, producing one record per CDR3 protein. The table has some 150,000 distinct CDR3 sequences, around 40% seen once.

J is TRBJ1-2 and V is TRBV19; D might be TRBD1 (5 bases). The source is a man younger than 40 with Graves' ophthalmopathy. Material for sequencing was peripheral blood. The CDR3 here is CASSVTGGYGYTF. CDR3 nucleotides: TGTGCCAGTAGTGTCACAGGAGGCTATGGCTACACCTTC.